Judged by frequency, the clone carrying this T cell receptor (beta chain) is medium-sized. The sample originates from a study of T cell clusters in autoimmune cytopenias. TRB amplification used roughly 250 ng of peripheral blood genomic DNA. The V gene's germline CDR1 is LNHDA and CDR2 SQIVND (reference sequence). The CDR3 runs 16 residues. Multiplex touch-down PCR amplified TRB using TRB-A and TRB-B pools in one tube. TCRdb re-called the multiplex PCR reads; every CDR3 protein appears as one record, without DNA. Its clone listing holds roughly 10,000 distinct CDR3 sequences. The same sample was also studied in work on T cell repertoires in aging, cancer and after chemotherapy. In that study: Over several months to years, re-sampled healthy donor repertoires clearly shared clones. Untreated cancer patients had significantly lower blood TCR diversity than age-matched healthy donors.

The chain carries TRBV19 and TRBJ2-3; TCRdb designates TRBD2, a call that cannot be tested without DNA. The specimen was peripheral blood. The sequence was collected from a human donor in good health. The CDR3 spells CASSRLAGHFGDTQYF.